This T cell receptor beta chain was documented in a study of blood T cell repertoires in COVID-19. V lost 5 bases and J lost 5; bases outside the gene matches: 10. CDR1 and CDR2 from the germline V gene are SGHAT and FQNNGV. The CDR3 length is 15 residues. Sequencing used immunoSEQ multiplex PCR; TCRdb keeps in-frame clones, though not all of them. The repertoire holds approximately 180,000 clones, with 85% to 90% as singletons. This receptor was taken from a woman aged 40 to 49 with acute COVID-19. What was sequenced was PBMCs or T cells enriched from blood (not recorded which). This chain uses TRBV11-2 with TRBJ2-5; 8 bases fit TRBD1. CDR3 bases: TGTGCCAGCAGCCCCAGACAGGGGATGGTGGAGACCCAGTACTTC. This translates into CASSPRQGMVETQYF.